This note documents a single TCR beta chain sequence. The data belong to a study of T cell responses to AZD1222 COVID-19 vaccine. Sequencing was performed with immunoSEQ multiplex PCR; in TCRdb, only in-frame clones are kept and a portion is missing. The top ten hold more than 8.5% of the sample, which has about 75,000 clones, more than 70% seen once. The junction had 1 base not matched to a gene; V was cut back by 8 bases and J by 3 bases. From germline, CDR1 is MNHNY and CDR2 SVGAGI (reference sequence). CDR3 size: 11 residues. The sequence was obtained from an adult who received the MenACWY meningococcal vaccine as a control. This rearrangement joins TRBV6-6 to TRBJ2-7; 7 bases line up with TRBD2. This specimen was peripheral blood, taken 28 days after the second dose of the MenACWY control vaccine. DNA of the CDR3: TGTGCCAGCGGGACTAACTACGAGCAGTACTTC. It is translated as CASGTNYEQYF.